This TCR beta chain was sequenced during a study of blood T cells in healthy people across ages. Study summary: About one barcoded TCR beta cDNA was captured per two T cells. Study observations and caveats: While age rose, TCR beta diversity per million T cells dropped in a roughly linear way.

The use of a sample-barcoded 5' primer and a J-beta primer mix characterized a second PCR of 7 to 11 cycles. Each CDR3 protein is one row after TCRdb ran MiXCR on the 5' RACE reads. Here the sample spans roughly 800,000 distinct CDR3 sequences, under 40% being singletons. This clonotype was detected a few times. Its antigen is currently unknown. From germline, CDR1 is SGDLS and CDR2 YYNGEE. CDR3 length: 15 amino acids. Deletions cut 4 bases from V and 10 bases from J, with 18 bases between. The chain combines TRBV9 with TRBJ1-6, with unresolved D. Source material: blood. The sequence derives from a man between 18 and 35 years old in good health. CDR3 protein: CASSTTSYGGSPLHF. DNA of the CDR3: TGTGCCAGCAGCACCACATCCTACGGCGGCTCACCCCTCCACTTT.